Detailed here is one T cell receptor (beta chain). The antigen remains undetermined. Every immunoSEQ plate was one replicate of a subset's evenly spread DNA. The repertoire was sequenced with immunoSEQ multiplex PCR; TCRdb's copy has only in-frame clones and lacks some. The table records about 2 million clones, 85% to 95% of them present only once. This record comes from a study of shared clonotypes between healthy human individuals. About the study: Aged between 18 and 49, the donors were a couple of women and three men. Researchers assigned three CD4 naive, three CD4 memory, two CD8 naive and one CD8 memory plate to each donor. Findings and limits, study-wide: On the whole, naive subsets had larger estimated richness than memory subsets had.

V shed 6 bases and J shed 4 bases, with 18 bases lying between them. CDR3 size: 15 residues. CDR1 and CDR2 (germline): MDHEN, SYDVKM. The TCR sequence derives from a man between 18 and 29 years old in good health. The sample comprised naive CD4+ T cells sorted from blood. As for subset: CD45RA+ positively selected. V usage is TRBV28 and J usage is TRBJ2-5; possibly TRBD1 or TRBD2 for D (6 bases each). DNA of the CDR3: TGTGCCAGCAGCCCAACCCGGGGGCAGGCAGAGACCCAGTACTTC. Protein product: CASSPTRGQAETQYF.